This T cell receptor (beta chain) was obtained from a study of T cells after posttransplantation cyclophosphamide. Study-level points and caveats: TRB overlap between skin or GI tissue T cells and blood was limited.

This clone occurred many times. Its antigen is unknown. The CDR3 contains 16 residues. The trim removed 6 bases at V and 5 bases at J, leaving 5 bases unmatched. Germline V gene sequence: CDR1 MNHEY, CDR2 SVGAGI. TCRdb keeps only in-frame clones here, not all; method: immunoSEQ multiplex PCR. This sample shows 35,000 to 55,000 clones and no singletons; roughly 2% rests with the ten largest. This clonotype originated in a man in his forties in good health, CMV-negative, and a related stem cell transplant donor. The rearrangement uses TRBV6-5 and TRBJ2-2, with 14 bases lining up with TRBD2. Material for sequencing was PBMCs. This CDR3 is CASSYRLAGGTGELFF. Written as DNA, the CDR3 is TGTGCCAGCAGCTACAGACTAGCGGGGGGGACCGGGGAGCTGTTTTTT.